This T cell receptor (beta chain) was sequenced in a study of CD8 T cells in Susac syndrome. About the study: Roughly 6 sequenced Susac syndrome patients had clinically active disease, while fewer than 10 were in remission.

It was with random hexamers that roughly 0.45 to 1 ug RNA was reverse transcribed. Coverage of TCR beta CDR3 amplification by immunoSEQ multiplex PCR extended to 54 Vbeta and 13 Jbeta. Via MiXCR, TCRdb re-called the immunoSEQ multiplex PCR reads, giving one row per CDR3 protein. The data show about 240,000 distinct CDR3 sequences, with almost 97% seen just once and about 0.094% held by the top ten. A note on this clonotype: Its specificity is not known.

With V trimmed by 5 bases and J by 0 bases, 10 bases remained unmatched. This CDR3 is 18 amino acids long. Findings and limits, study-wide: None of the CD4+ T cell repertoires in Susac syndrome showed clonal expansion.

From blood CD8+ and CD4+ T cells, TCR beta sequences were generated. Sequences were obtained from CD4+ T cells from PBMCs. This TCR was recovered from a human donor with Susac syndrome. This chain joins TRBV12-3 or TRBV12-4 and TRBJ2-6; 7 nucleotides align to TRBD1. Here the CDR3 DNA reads TGTGCCAGCAGTCCAGCCCCGGGACAGAGCTCTGGGGCCAACGTCCTGACTTTC. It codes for CASSPAPGQSSGANVLTF.